This T cell receptor beta chain is drawn from a study of siplizumab effects on memory and regulatory T cells. Study-wide points: Suppressive capability of dividing Tregs from siplizumab cultures went unverified. Naive T cells appeared more diverse than memory cells and seemed to be major alloresponse contributors. Alloreactive sequences whose origin lay in unstimulated CD4+ memory cells were significantly reduced by siplizumab.

A word on this clone: Its specificity is not known.

The V gene lost 2 bases and the J gene lost 0 bases, with 5 bases spanning the gap. CDR1 is SGHDN, CDR2 FVKESK, per germline. The CDR3 has 14 residues. Assays covered roughly 9.8 x 10^4 TCR templates per sample. The data were produced by immunoSEQ multiplex PCR, yet TCRdb's version contains in-frame clones alone and is incomplete. This sample has approximately 120,000 clones, with about 92% found just once. Sequencing input: Tregs sorted from blood. This chain connects TRBV14 to TRBJ1-3; no reliable D call. This TCR came from a human donor in good health. The CDR3 spells CASSQPGSGNTIYF. The CDR3 region has the DNA TGTGCCAGCAGCCAACCGGGCTCTGGAAACACCATATATTTT. Variable domain in full (rest from reference TRBV14 and TRBJ1-3): EAGVTQFPSHSVIEKGQTVTLRCDPISGHDNLYWYRRVMGKEIKFLLHFVKESKQDESGMPNNRFLAERTGGTYSTLKVQPAELEDSGVYFCASSQPGSGNTIYFGEGSWLTVV.